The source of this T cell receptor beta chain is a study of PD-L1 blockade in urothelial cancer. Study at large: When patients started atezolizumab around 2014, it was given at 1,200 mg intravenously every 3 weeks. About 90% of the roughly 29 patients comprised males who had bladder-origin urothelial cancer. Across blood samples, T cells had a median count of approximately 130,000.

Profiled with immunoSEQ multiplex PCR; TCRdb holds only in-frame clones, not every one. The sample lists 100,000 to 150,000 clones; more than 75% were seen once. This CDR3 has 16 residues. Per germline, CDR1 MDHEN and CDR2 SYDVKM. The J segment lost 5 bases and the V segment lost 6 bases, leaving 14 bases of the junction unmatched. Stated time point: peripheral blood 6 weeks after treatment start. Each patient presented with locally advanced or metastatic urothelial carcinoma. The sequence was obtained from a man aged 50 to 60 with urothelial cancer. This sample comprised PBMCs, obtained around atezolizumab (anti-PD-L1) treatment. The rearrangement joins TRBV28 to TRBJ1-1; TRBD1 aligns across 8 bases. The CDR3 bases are TGTGCCAGCAGCATAAGCACCGACAGGGGATTTACTGAAGCTTTCTTT. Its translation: CASSISTDRGFTEAFF.